Following are 13 T cell receptor beta chains from one sample sequenced in a study of blood T cell repertoires in COVID-19. The protocol was immunoSEQ multiplex PCR, while the TCRdb copy is restricted to in-frame clones and leaves out a portion. The sample has approximately 110,000 clones; more than 80% are singletons. The sample consisted of peripheral blood. These receptors came from a woman of 80 years or more with acute or convalescent COVID-19.

This clone occurred once. The gene calls are TRBV19 and TRBJ2-5; TRBD1 aligns across 8 bases. Germline V gives CDR1 LNHDA, CDR2 SQIVND (reference sequence). V shed 6 bases, J shed 3 bases, and the junction held 3 bases outside the gene matches. The CDR3 runs to 13 residues. This CDR3 reads CASRQGAKETQYF. In DNA form, the CDR3 reads TGTGCCAGTAGGCAGGGGGCGAAAGAGACCCAGTACTTC.

The chain joins TRBV5-1 to TRBJ2-7; possible D gene TRBD1, 6 bases. V gave up 0 bases and J gave up 7 bases, with 14 bases separating them. This CDR3 spans 14 amino acids. In germline, CDR1 is SGHRS, CDR2 YFSETQ. In nucleotides, the CDR3 is TGCGCCAGCAGCTTGGGGCAGGGGCCGGGGGAGCAGTACTTC. This codes for CASSLGQGPGEQYF.

The chain has TRBV28 and TRBJ1-2; 8 bases agree with TRBD1. Germline CDR1 MDHEN, CDR2 SYDVKM. The V and J ends lost 8 bases and 2 bases, in that order; junction bases with no gene match: 13. The CDR3 loop spans 16 amino acids. The CDR3 loop is CASGGPGQEKNYGYTF. CDR3 nucleotide sequence: TGTGCCAGCGGGGGACCGGGACAGGAAAAAAACTATGGCTACACCTTC.

This rearrangement joins TRBV27 to TRBJ1-1; a possible D gene is TRBD1 (5 bases). CDR1 and CDR2 (germline): MNHEY, SMNVEV (reference sequence). Trimming cost V 5 bases and J 7 bases, with 14 bases left between them. CDR3 size: 13 residues. CDR3 amino acids: CASSAPGGSEAFF. The CDR3 coding sequence is TGTGCCAGCAGTGCCCCGGGGGGGAGTGAAGCTTTCTTT.

V is TRBV6-1 and J is TRBJ1-2, with TRBD1 matching 7 bases. Per germline, CDR1 MNHNS and CDR2 SASEGT. Losses at the gene ends were 3 bases for V and 7 bases for J; bases not matched to a gene: 5. The length of the CDR3 is 13 residues. CDR3 region: CASSDRNRGGYTF. CDR3 coding DNA: TGTGCCAGCAGTGATCGGAACAGGGGTGGCTACACCTTC.

The V gene is TRBV6-5, the J gene TRBJ2-6; D remains ambiguous. Trimming removed 1 base from V and 0 bases from J, with 7 bases in between. Germline V gives CDR1 MNHEY, CDR2 SVGAGI. The CDR3 runs to 16 residues. Written as DNA, the CDR3 is TGTGCCAGCAGTTACTATTCAGGCTCTGGGGCCAACGTCCTGACTTTC. This sequence encodes CASSYYSGSGANVLTF.

The chain joins TRBV28 to TRBJ1-2, with D possibly being TRBD1 (5 bases). The CDR3 covers 16 residues. V lost 5 bases and J lost 6, with 22 bases in between. Germline CDR1 and CDR2: MDHEN and SYDVKM. The CDR3 spells CASSGVAGRKSNGYTF. CDR3 DNA: TGTGCCAGCAGTGGGGTGGCAGGGCGGAAATCAAATGGCTACACCTTC.

Worth noting for this clone: The sample has other DNA sequences that encode this CDR3 too. V and J are TRBV19 and TRBJ2-7; TRBD1 matches at 9 bases. From germline, CDR1 is LNHDA and CDR2 SQIVND (reference sequence). The CDR3 consists of 13 residues. After removal of 9 bases from V and 2 bases from J, the junction contained 5 bases not matched to a gene. CDR3 loop: CASRRQGAYEQYF. The CDR3 coding sequence is TGTGCCAGCAGAAGACAGGGGGCCTACGAGCAGTACTTC.

V and J are TRBV29-1 and TRBJ2-5; 11 nucleotides agree with TRBD2. Per the germline V gene, CDR1 is SQVTM and CDR2 is ANQGSEA. The ends lost 6 bases at V and 5 bases at J; junction bases unmatched: 11. CDR3 length: 15 amino acids. The CDR3 is CSVKPLAGGLETQYF. The CDR3, as DNA: TGCAGCGTCAAGCCTTTAGCGGGGGGGCTGGAGACCCAGTACTTC.

V is TRBV9 and J is TRBJ2-2; D not certain. Germline CDR1 SGDLS, CDR2 YYNGEE. This CDR3 contains 16 residues. Deletions cut 0 bases from V and 0 bases from J, with 9 bases between. DNA of the CDR3: TGTGCCAGCAGCGTAGGTCAGGCGTCGAACACCGGGGAGCTGTTTTTT. It codes for CASSVGQASNTGELFF.

The chain joins TRBV5-5 to TRBJ1-4; TRBD1 might be the D (5 bases). Trimming shortened V by 0 bases and J by 6 bases, and 9 bases separated the two germline ends. CDR3 length: 14 amino acids. CDR1 and CDR2 (germline): SGHKS, YYEKEE (reference sequence). This CDR3 reads CASSLARADEKLFF. CDR3 nucleotides: TGTGCCAGCAGCTTGGCCAGGGCGGATGAAAAACTGTTTTTT.

This chain joins TRBV10-2 and TRBJ1-1; no clear D gene. With 3 bases removed from V and 1 base from J, the gap between germline ends came to 6 bases. This CDR3 has 13 amino acids. Germline V gene lookup returns CDR1 WSHSY and CDR2 SAAADI. For the CDR3, the DNA is TGCGCCAGCAGTGAAATCCGGAACACTGAAGCTTTCTTT. Translation: CASSEIRNTEAFF.

CDR3 DNA: TGTGCCACCAGCTCGGAGGCAGGCGACTCCTACGAGCAGTACTTC. Translated: CATSSEAGDSYEQYF. The rearrangement joins TRBV15 to TRBJ2-7, with a weak D call TRBD2 (5 bases). CDR3 length: 15 residues. Germline loops: CDR1 LNHNV, CDR2 YYDKDF (reference sequence). V was cut by 5 bases and J by 0 bases, with 14 bases left in between. The full variable domain, in which reference TRBV15 and TRBJ2-7 provide the parts outside the CDR3, is DAMVIQNPRYQVTQFGKPVTLSCSQTLNHNVMYWYQQKSSQAPKLLFHYYDKDFNNEADTPDNFQSRRPNTSFCFLDIRSPGLGDTAMYLCATSSEAGDSYEQYFGPGTRLTVT.